This is a list of T cell receptor beta chains from one sample in a study of blood T cell repertoires in COVID-19. Repertoires were generated with immunoSEQ multiplex PCR, while TCRdb's copy carries only in-frame clones and drops some. Among 35,000 to 40,000 clones listed, approximately 84% were seen once. What was sequenced was peripheral blood. The receptors stem from a man aged 45-65 years with active or convalescent COVID-19. CDR3s include the opening cysteine and the closing phenylalanine or tryptophan. A D gene is named only where the DNA matches it firmly.

TRBV7-2,18,TRBD2,CASSSPGLAGTSYNEQFF
TRBV6-6,13,.,CASSPPTGQPQHF
TRBV2,13,.,CASRRVNTGELFF
TRBV6-5,15,.,CASSNRELENSPLHF
TRBV18,16,.,CASSPPGSEGNEKLFF
TRBV6-5,16,TRBD2,CASSYSRTSGGETQYF
TRBV9,16,TRBD1,CASSPGTGSSGNTIYF
TRBV11-2,17,TRBD2,CASSLNRGVGLTGELFF
TRBV7-5,16,.,CVRSLWGGAPGYGYTF
TRBV20-1,11,.,CSSESTDTQYF
TRBV9,14,.,CASSVGGGGYEQYF
TRBV6-5,15,.,CASRRGGAVNTEAFF
TRBV7-8,15,.,CASSLAGGIGYEQYF
TRBV27,13,.,CASSPNRAGELFF
TRBV5-1,16,.,CASSLVAGQAGNTIYF
TRBV2,14,.,CASSEQGLNSPLHF
TRBV25-1,15,.,CASSEVTRDRNEQFF
TRBV3-1/TRBV3-2,14,.,CASSQGGAIYGYTF
TRBV5-6,17,.,CASSQGRGQPSAETQYF
TRBV18,14,TRBD2,CASSISGLADEQYF
TRBV7-9,13,.,CASSTQGTGELFF
TRBV6-5,13,.,CASSVQVNQPQHF
TRBV6-5,15,TRBD2,CASSSERGRHSEQYF
TRBV14,15,TRBD1,CASSQRSGTAYGYTF
TRBV4-1,15,.,CASSQFDTPNTEAFF
TRBV12-3/TRBV12-4,13,.,CASSLRGYSEAFF
TRBV11-2,15,TRBD1,CASSLASGQGDEQYF
TRBV10-1,16,TRBD1,CASSESRDSLPYGYTF
TRBV19,17,.,CASSANRREPNTGELFF
TRBV6-5,16,TRBD2,CASSSSSGVSTDTQYF
TRBV7-6,15,TRBD2,CASSSSPGTSYEQYF
TRBV19,14,TRBD1,CASSTWTGEETQYF
TRBV6-6,14,.,CASRNGGTNEKLFF
TRBV5-5,17,TRBD1,CASRPGTGGVNNSPLHF
TRBV6-5,14,TRBD1,CATRPGTVNTEAFF
TRBV2,14,.,CASSGGRQAYEQYF
TRBV2,15,TRBD2,CASSGPSGSSDTQYF
TRBV5-6,18,.,CASSPPQGTSSYNSPLHF
TRBV5-1,16,TRBD2,CASSLESGGAGNEQFF
TRBV6-5,14,TRBD1,CASIPTGSGYEQYF
TRBV4-2,15,TRBD2,CASSQPGLAGGEQFF
TRBV14,16,.,CASSQDPRRGRTEAFF
TRBV9,14,TRBD1,CASSVTGSTDTQYF
TRBV18,14,.,CASSPFNRTTEAFF